Listed below are T cell receptor beta chains from one sample, sequenced in a study of beta chain features in type 1 diabetes. Generated by immunoSEQ multiplex PCR, the TCRdb table keeps only in-frame clones and is missing some. The sample has 900,000 or so clones, around a sixth seen once. The source material was naive CD4+ T cells from blood. The receptors were gathered from a woman aged 18-29 years in good health. The CDR3 runs from the conserved cysteine through the conserved F or W. A D gene is named only where the DNA matches it firmly. Size values are once, few and many counts, or a class for expanded clones, and some rows have none.

v_gene	abundance	j_gene	d_gene	CDR3aa	CDR3nt
TRBV10-1	NA	TRBJ1-1	NA	CASSDRNTEAFF	TGCGCCAGCAGTGACAGAAACACTGAAGCTTTCTTT
TRBV25-1	few	TRBJ2-1	NA	CASSGTNEQFF	TGTGCCAGCAGTGGGACAAATGAGCAGTTCTTC
TRBV7-3	few	TRBJ1-2	NA	CASSSKGGLSTGYTF	TGTGCCAGCAGCTCCAAAGGTGGCTTGTCGACCGGCTACACCTTC
TRBV4-1	NA	TRBJ2-1	NA	CASSFVGNEQFF	TGCGCCAGCAGCTTTGTGGGGAATGAGCAGTTCTTC
TRBV28	NA	TRBJ2-3	TRBD1	CASSFMDRGGTDTQYF	TGTGCCAGCAGTTTCATGGACAGGGGCGGCACAGATACGCAGTATTTT
TRBV4-3	NA	TRBJ2-1	TRBD1	CASSQARRQGIRYNEQFF	TGCGCCAGCAGCCAAGCCAGGAGACAGGGGATTCGTTACAATGAGCAGTTCTTC
TRBV18	NA	TRBJ2-5	NA	CASSGGETQYF	TGTGCCAGCTCAGGTGGAGAGACCCAGTACTTC
TRBV7-2	few	TRBJ2-3	NA	CASRPGLTHFTDTQYF	TGTGCCAGCAGACCGGGACTCACTCACTTCACAGATACGCAGTATTTT
TRBV5-1	few	TRBJ2-1	NA	CASSLVAAGGGYNEQFF	TGCGCCAGCAGCTTGGTCGCGGCAGGAGGGGGTTACAATGAGCAGTTCTTC
TRBV13	many	TRBJ1-3	NA	CASSFRRGVPFSGNTIYF	TGTGCCAGCAGCTTTCGACGAGGGGTCCCATTCTCTGGAAACACCATATATTTT
TRBV11-2	NA	TRBJ2-7	NA	CASSTGTLIEQYF	TGTGCCAGCAGCACAGGGACATTGATCGAGCAGTACTTC
TRBV10-3	few	TRBJ2-3	TRBD2	CAISDPSGIATDTQYF	TGTGCCATCAGTGACCCTAGCGGGATCGCCACAGATACGCAGTATTTT
TRBV19	NA	TRBJ2-1	TRBD2	CASSLILAGVWHEQFF	TGTGCCAGTAGTCTTATCCTAGCGGGAGTTTGGCATGAGCAGTTCTTC
TRBV2	few	TRBJ2-2	TRBD2	CASNIAGAVTGELFF	TGTGCCAGCAATATAGCGGGAGCGGTCACCGGGGAGCTGTTTTTT
TRBV27	NA	TRBJ2-1	TRBD2	CASSTQSNSGREYNEQFF	TGTGCCAGCAGTACTCAATCGAACTCCGGGAGGGAGTACAATGAGCAGTTCTTC
TRBV11-3	NA	TRBJ2-7	NA	CASSLLPGSYEQYF	TGTGCCAGCAGCTTATTACCCGGGAGCTACGAGCAGTACTTC